The 32 T cell receptor beta chains given below trace back to one sample, sequenced in a study of T cells after somatic rescue of genetic block. Repertoires were generated with immunoSEQ multiplex PCR, while TCRdb's copy carries only in-frame clones and drops some. The sample contains 15,000 or so clones, less than 85% of which appear only once. The sequencing sample was made of peripheral blood mononuclear cells (PBMCs). The receptors originated from a man younger than 30.

V gene TRBV6-6 combines with J gene TRBJ1-5; unclear D gene. With 2 bases removed from V and 2 bases from J, the gap between germline ends came to 4 bases. The CDR3 contains 13 residues. CDR1 and CDR2 from the germline V gene are MNHNY and SVGAGI (reference sequence). The CDR3 protein is CASSYRGNQPQHF. The CDR3 nucleotides are TGTGCCAGCAGTTACAGGGGCAATCAGCCCCAGCATTTT.

In DNA form, the CDR3 reads TGTGCCAGCGGACTAGCGGAGACCTACGAGCAGTACTTC. Protein: CASGLAETYEQYF. The gene calls are TRBV2 and TRBJ2-7; 10 bases match TRBD2. V gave up 8 bases and J gave up 2 bases; unmatched junction bases: 3. The germline V gene encodes CDR1 SNHLY and CDR2 FYNNEI. The CDR3 loop spans 13 amino acids.

The chain combines TRBV5-4 with TRBJ2-1; either TRBD1 or TRBD2 may supply D (5 bases each). V was pared by 4 bases and J by 2 bases, with 16 bases between. Germline V gene data show CDR1 as SGHNT and CDR2 as YYREEE (reference sequence). The CDR3 has 16 amino acids. The DNA for the CDR3 is TGTGCCAGCAGCAAGTTCCAAGGGACCCCCTACAATGAGCAGTTCTTC. As protein: CASSKFQGTPYNEQFF.

This chain connects TRBV14 to TRBJ2-2; D is possibly TRBD2 (6 bases). The germline gives CDR1 SGHDN, CDR2 FVKESK. Trimming stripped 0 bases from V and 2 bases from J, with 13 bases between. This CDR3 comprises 17 residues. CDR3 loop: CASSQDGRRLNTGELFF. The CDR3, as DNA: TGTGCCAGCAGCCAAGATGGGAGGCGGCTCAACACCGGGGAGCTGTTTTTT.

The chain is built from TRBV30 and TRBJ2-7; the match to TRBD2 covers 14 bases. Trimming at V came to 0 bases and at J to 3 bases, leaving 10 bases not matched to a gene. The CDR3 has 18 amino acids. CDR1 and CDR2 (germline): GTSNPN, SVGIG (reference sequence). CDR3 bases: TGTGCCTGGAGTGTGGGACTAGCGGGAGTGGGGTTCGACTACGAGCAGTACTTC. It yields the protein CAWSVGLAGVGFDYEQYF.

Sample share makes this clone medium-sized. This chain links TRBV6-4 with TRBJ1-6; D is ambiguous. V lost 0 bases and J 0 bases, leaving 6 bases between the germline ends. The CDR3 has 16 amino acids. CDR1 MRHNA and CDR2 SNTAGT come from the germline V gene. The CDR3 is CASSDSRDSYNSPLHF. The CDR3 DNA reads TGTGCCAGCAGTGACTCGAGGGACTCCTATAATTCACCCCTCCACTTT.

The gene calls are TRBV20-1 and TRBJ2-4; D ambiguous. Germline CDR1 is DFQATT and CDR2 is SNEGSKA (reference sequence). V was clipped by 6 bases and J by 5 bases, with 8 bases between them. The CDR3 length is 11 residues. The CDR3 sequence is CSAEAQNIQYF. Written as DNA, the CDR3 is TGCAGTGCAGAGGCCCAAAACATTCAGTACTTC.

In this sample, this clone turned up a few times. The chain is built from TRBV2 and TRBJ2-7; 9 positions agree with TRBD1. Germline-derived CDR1 and CDR2 are SNHLY and FYNNEI. The CDR3 spans 13 residues. V trimming: 8 bases; J trimming: 5 bases; junction bases outside the gene matches: 7. The CDR3 DNA reads TGTGCCAGCTCGGGGACAGGGATGAACGAGCAGTACTTC. Translating gives CASSGTGMNEQYF.

The chain is built from TRBV7-9 and TRBJ2-7; D gene uncertain. Trimming shortened V by 5 bases and J by 7 bases, and 12 bases separated the two germline ends. The CDR3 covers 12 residues. The germline V gene encodes CDR1 SEHNR and CDR2 FQNEAQ (reference sequence). The CDR3 loop reads CASSQIVNEQYF. CDR3 coding DNA: TGTGCCAGCAGCCAGATAGTAAATGAGCAGTACTTC.

The rearrangement links TRBV27 to TRBJ2-3; D gene unclear. Germline lookup yields CDR1 MNHEY and CDR2 SMNVEV (reference sequence). Trimming cost V 1 base and J 4 bases, with 12 bases left between them. The CDR3 is made up of 15 amino acids. The DNA for the CDR3 is TGTGCCAGCAGTTTATGGGGTGCTGGCCCAGATACGCAGTATTTT. It translates to CASSLWGAGPDTQYF.

The J gene is TRBJ2-7, the V gene TRBV7-3; 11 bases map to TRBD2. The CDR3 is made up of 15 amino acids. Germline loops: CDR1 SGHTA, CDR2 FQGTGA. The ends lost 2 bases at V and 3 bases at J; junction bases unmatched: 3. CDR3 amino acids: CASSLLAGGSYEQYF. The CDR3 nucleotides read TGTGCCAGCAGCTTACTAGCGGGGGGCAGCTACGAGCAGTACTTC.

This clone was observed a few times. This chain uses TRBV7-6 with TRBJ2-5; D is ambiguous. The V and J ends lost 1 base and 1 base respectively, with 7 bases between them. Germline CDR1 is SGHVS and CDR2 is FNYEAQ. CDR3 size: 14 residues. The CDR3 DNA sequence: TGTGCCAGCAGCTTAGAGCTGTTCCAAGAGACCCAGTACTTC. Protein: CASSLELFQETQYF.

This chain uses TRBV5-1 with TRBJ1-4; D remains unclear. This CDR3 is built from 14 residues. The V gene lost 7 bases and the J gene lost 0 bases, with 10 bases spanning the gap. The germline gives CDR1 SGHRS, CDR2 YFSETQ. CDR3 nucleotide sequence: TGCGCCAGCGGACCTAGTGCAACTAATGAAAAACTGTTTTTT. It encodes CASGPSATNEKLFF. The full variable domain, completed using reference TRBV5-1 and TRBJ1-4, is KAGVTQTPRYLIKTRGQQVTLSCSPISGHRSVSWYQQTPGQGLQFLFEYFSETQRNKGNFPGRFSGRQFSNSRSEMNVSTLELGDSALYLCASGPSATNEKLFFGSGTQLSVL.

The chain is built from TRBV7-2 and TRBJ2-1, with 11 nucleotides matching TRBD1. Unmatched junction bases numbered 6, after V lost 5 bases and J lost 6 bases. In germline, CDR1 is SGHTA, CDR2 FQGNSA. CDR3 length: 15 residues. The CDR3 DNA is TGTGCCAGCAGCACGCGGGACAGGGGGACCAATGAGCAGTTCTTC. Translating gives CASSTRDRGTNEQFF.

This clone is medium-sized by share. The chain has TRBV19 and TRBJ1-2, with D tentatively TRBD1 (5 bases). This CDR3 has 13 residues. Trimming took 4 bases from V and 7 from J, leaving 13 bases between them. Germline V gives CDR1 LNHDA, CDR2 SQIVND (reference sequence). CDR3 DNA sequence: TGTGCCAGTAGTACGGACATTTGGTTTGGCTACACCTTC. Its protein product is CASSTDIWFGYTF. Full variable domain (rest looked up from reference TRBV19 and TRBJ1-2): DGGITQSPKYLFRKEGQNVTLSCEQNLNHDAMYWYRQDPGQGLRLIYYSQIVNDFQKGDIAEGYSVSREKKESFPLTVTSAQKNPTAFYLCASSTDIWFGYTFGSGTRLTVV.

V and J are TRBV5-4 and TRBJ2-4; 11 bases are a match to TRBD2. The germline V gene has CDR1 SGHNT and CDR2 YYREEE (reference sequence). V shed 3 bases, J shed 0 bases, and the junction held 2 bases outside the gene matches. The CDR3 runs 16 residues. The DNA of the CDR3 is TGTGCCAGCAGCTCCGGACTAGCGGGAGCCAAAAACATTCAGTACTTC. This codes for CASSSGLAGAKNIQYF.

This clone has a handful of counts. The V and J genes are TRBV6-1 and TRBJ1-6; D unresolved. The germline V and J ends were trimmed by 0 bases and 15 bases, with 6 bases remaining between them. Germline CDR1 is MNHNS and CDR2 is SASEGT. The CDR3 is 11 amino acids. The CDR3 DNA is TGTGCCAGCAGTGAAGCGTGGATCCTCCACTTT. Translation gives CASSEAWILHF.

This chain uses TRBV7-3 with TRBJ2-7; D is tentatively TRBD1 or TRBD2 (6 bases each). The V gene's germline CDR1 is SGHTA and CDR2 FQGTGA. The CDR3 loop spans 16 amino acids. V shed 0 bases and J shed 0 bases, with 12 bases lying between them. CDR3 sequence (DNA): TGTGCCAGCAGCTTAACAGGGGGGACCCCCTCCTACGAGCAGTACTTC. This gives the protein CASSLTGGTPSYEQYF.

This chain connects TRBV5-1 to TRBJ2-5; 8 bases match TRBD2. The CDR3 has 16 amino acids. Germline CDR1 and CDR2: SGHRS and YFSETQ. V lost 4 bases and J lost 5; bases outside the gene matches: 13. CDR3 coding DNA: TGCGCCAGCAGCCACACCGGGACTAGTATTTATGAGACCCAGTACTTC. It yields the protein CASSHTGTSIYETQYF.

This clone is labeled large. The rearrangement joins TRBV18 to TRBJ2-5; D ambiguous. The germline CDR1 and CDR2 sequences are KGHSH and LQKENI. The CDR3 is 14 amino acids. With 0 bases removed from V and 5 bases from J, the gap between germline ends came to 10 bases. The CDR3 nucleotides are TGTGCCAGCTCACCACCGCCGTATATCGAGACCCAGTACTTC. Its translation: CASSPPPYIETQYF.

This chain joins TRBV19 and TRBJ2-3, with a possible D match to TRBD1 (6 bases). CDR1 and CDR2 from the germline V gene are LNHDA and SQIVND (reference sequence). V was cut by 4 bases and J by 0 bases, with 17 bases left in between. The CDR3 runs to 17 residues. CDR3: CASSRYGTPASTDTQYF. In DNA, the CDR3 is TGTGCCAGTAGTAGGTACGGGACACCGGCTAGCACAGATACGCAGTATTTT.

This clone came up once. This chain links TRBV4-2 with TRBJ2-5; D is tentatively TRBD1 or TRBD2 (5 bases each). CDR3 length: 14 residues. In germline, CDR1 is LGHNA, CDR2 YNFKEQ. V lost 0 bases and J 5 bases, leaving 10 bases between the germline ends. The CDR3 reads CASSQEWGMETQYF. DNA of the CDR3: TGTGCCAGCAGCCAAGAGTGGGGGATGGAGACCCAGTACTTC.

This clone occurred a few times. The V and J genes are TRBV6-1 and TRBJ1-3; the D gene is possibly TRBD1 (5 bases). Germline V gene data show CDR1 as MNHNS and CDR2 as SASEGT. The CDR3 runs to 15 residues. Trimming shortened V by 7 bases and J by 0 bases, and 13 bases separated the two germline ends. CDR3 sequence: CASITGPSSGNTIYF. CDR3 in DNA: TGTGCCAGCATAACAGGACCAAGCTCTGGAAACACCATATATTTT.

This clone showed up just a few times. This sequence joins TRBV11-2 and TRBJ2-7; 9 nucleotides align to TRBD2. Germline loops: CDR1 SGHAT, CDR2 FQNNGV. Trimming cost V 0 bases and J 6 bases; bases outside gene matches: 12. CDR3 length: 17 amino acids. As DNA, the CDR3 is TGTGCCAGCAGCTTAGATCTGTTTAGCGGGAGAAGACCCGAGCAGTACTTC. Translating gives CASSLDLFSGRRPEQYF.

The rearrangement joins TRBV6-5 to TRBJ2-7, with 8 bases lining up with TRBD1. CDR3 length: 15 amino acids. Germline V gene lookup returns CDR1 MNHEY and CDR2 SVGAGI. Trimming removed 5 bases from V and 3 bases from J; junction bases left unmatched: 9. In DNA, the CDR3 is TGTGCCAGCAGTGTACAGGGGGTGGCTCTCTACGAGCAGTACTTC. Amino acid sequence: CASSVQGVALYEQYF.

The chain uses TRBV11-2 and TRBJ2-5, with a weak D call TRBD1 (5 bases). V was trimmed by 1 base and J by 5 bases, leaving 11 bases between them. CDR1 is SGHAT and CDR2 is FQNNGV in the germline V gene. CDR3 length equals 14 residues. CDR3 nucleotide sequence: TGTGCCAGCAGCTTAGGGTGGACAAGTGAGACCCAGTACTTC. This gives the protein CASSLGWTSETQYF.

The chain has TRBV11-1 and TRBJ2-3; the match to TRBD1 covers 7 bases. V lost 2 bases and J lost 6; bases outside the gene matches: 5. Germline assignment: CDR1 SGHAT and CDR2 FQDESV (reference sequence). This CDR3 contains 14 residues. The CDR3 reads CASSLSRGQDTQYF. For the CDR3, the DNA is TGTGCCAGCAGCTTAAGTAGGGGGCAGGATACGCAGTATTTT.

This chain connects TRBV27 to TRBJ1-2; TRBD1 might be the D (6 bases). Germline CDR1 is MNHEY and CDR2 is SMNVEV (reference sequence). The CDR3 has 13 residues. V gave up 6 bases and J gave up 8 bases, with 16 bases separating them. CDR3 in amino acids: CASRHRQAGGYTF. CDR3 coding DNA: TGTGCCAGCAGGCACAGACAGGCGGGCGGCTACACCTTC.

The chain is built from TRBV11-1 and TRBJ1-4; no clear D. Germline CDR1 reads SGHAT; CDR2 reads FQDESV (reference sequence). The CDR3 covers 14 residues. Trimming pared 2 bases from V and 3 bases from J, leaving 7 bases between. As DNA, the CDR3 is TGTGCCAGCAGCTTACAAAGGGCTAATGAAAAACTGTTTTTT. This translates into CASSLQRANEKLFF.

This clone was seen a few times. V is TRBV5-5 and J is TRBJ2-7; D is unresolved. V was trimmed by 1 base and J by 4 bases, leaving 15 bases between them. The CDR3 loop spans 15 amino acids. Germline V gene lookup returns CDR1 SGHKS and CDR2 YYEKEE (reference sequence). CDR3 coding DNA: TGTGCCAGCAGCTTGCTGGGAATCCCCTCATACGAGCAGTACTTC. Its translation is CASSLLGIPSYEQYF.

In this sample, this clone turned up a few times. This chain connects TRBV28 to TRBJ1-4; 7 nucleotides match TRBD1. CDR3 length: 15 amino acids. From germline, CDR1 is MDHEN and CDR2 SYDVKM. With V trimmed by 0 bases and J by 7 bases, 5 bases remained unmatched. CDR3 sequence (DNA): TGTGCCAGCAGTTTATGGAGGGGGCCTGGTGAAAAACTGTTTTTT. This gives the protein CASSLWRGPGEKLFF.

In DNA, the CDR3 is TGTGCCAGCAGCTTGGTGTGGTCGGACATCCGTTACGAGCAGTACTTC. It encodes CASSLVWSDIRYEQYF. V gene TRBV5-6 combines with J gene TRBJ2-7; tentatively, D is TRBD1 (5 bases). Germline assignment: CDR1 SGHDT and CDR2 YYEEEE. Trimming removed 0 bases from V and 4 bases from J, with 17 bases in between. The CDR3 has 16 amino acids.